This is a list of T cell receptor beta chains from one sample in a study of T cells in Graves' hyperthyroidism and ophthalmopathy. TCRdb called the multiplex PCR reads again in MiXCR, with one record for every CDR3 protein. The sample lists 500,000 to 550,000 distinct CDR3 sequences; 20% to 25% were seen once. Sequencing input: blood. The receptor set was obtained from a man between 18 and 35 years old with Graves' hyperthyroidism. CDR3s include the opening cysteine and the closing phenylalanine or tryptophan. Each record gives: clone size, D gene, J gene, CDR3 length, V gene, CDR3 DNA, CDR3 protein. D genes are given only for firm matches. Clone size is stated in some rows and not others, as once, few, many or a class when expanded.

size: many; D: -; J: TRBJ1-5; length: 14; V: TRBV12-3/TRBV12-4; DNA: TGTGCCAGCAGTTTGCGGGGACCTTTGGATCCCCAGCATTTT; CDR3: CASSLRGPLDPQHF
size: -; D: TRBD1; J: TRBJ1-2; length: 14; V: TRBV5-1; DNA: TGCGCCAGCAGCTCATACTGGACAGGCTATGGCTACACCTTC; CDR3: CASSSYWTGYGYTF
size: -; D: -; J: TRBJ2-7; length: 15; V: TRBV29-1; DNA: TGCAGCGTTGAAGATCGAGACGGTGTTTCCTACGAGCAGTACTTC; CDR3: CSVEDRDGVSYEQYF
size: -; D: TRBD1; J: TRBJ1-2; length: 14; V: TRBV5-4; DNA: TGTGCCAGCAGCGGGACAGGGGACGGCTATGGCTACACCTTC; CDR3: CASSGTGDGYGYTF
size: few; D: -; J: TRBJ1-2; length: 15; V: TRBV19; DNA: TGTGCCAGTAGTATTCGGGCGCGGGGGAACTATGGCTACACCTTC; CDR3: CASSIRARGNYGYTF
size: many; D: -; J: TRBJ2-6; length: 16; V: TRBV6-2/TRBV6-3; DNA: TGTGCCGCGCGAGAGGGTGGCCACTCTGGCGCCAACGTCCTGACTTTC; CDR3: CAAREGGHSGANVLTF
size: -; D: -; J: TRBJ1-2; length: 14; V: TRBV12-3/TRBV12-4; DNA: TGTGCCAGCAGGGGGACAACAATCAAGAAGGGCTACACCTTC; CDR3: CASRGTTIKKGYTF
size: many; D: TRBD1; J: TRBJ2-4; length: 15; V: TRBV7-2; DNA: TGTGCCAGCAGCTTAGAGTTTTGGGACAGGGACATTCAGTACTTC; CDR3: CASSLEFWDRDIQYF
size: many; D: -; J: TRBJ1-1; length: 11; V: TRBV6-1; DNA: TGTGCCAGCAGTGAAGCGGCGCAAGCTTTCTTT; CDR3: CASSEAAQAFF
size: few; D: TRBD1; J: TRBJ2-5; length: 16; V: TRBV5-1; DNA: TGCGCCAGCAGCTTGGCCGGGACAGGGTACCAAGAGACCCAGTACTTC; CDR3: CASSLAGTGYQETQYF